This T cell receptor (beta chain) was found in a study of blood T cell repertoires in COVID-19. Study overall: Acute-phase and convalescent COVID-19 samples originated in the United States, Italy and Spain. The analysed material was cDNA or gDNA that came from T cells, B-cell-depleted T cells, or PBMCs.

Per the germline V gene, CDR1 is MNHEY and CDR2 is SVGAGI. The CDR3 length is 13 residues. The germline V and J ends were trimmed by 11 bases and 7 bases, with 20 bases remaining between them. Some clones are missing from TCRdb's copy, which holds only in-frame ones; the method was immunoSEQ multiplex PCR. This sample yields 100,000 or so clones, of which about 93% are seen a single time; around 4% belongs to the top ten. Sequencing used peripheral blood. The chain couples TRBV6-5 to TRBJ2-5; maybe TRBD1 (6 bases). This clonotype originated in a woman between 50 and 59 years old in a cohort sampled during active COVID-19. This CDR3 is CAVNRDELGTQYF. CDR3 DNA sequence: TGTGCCGTAAACAGGGACGAGCTGGGGACCCAGTACTTC.